The 9 T cell receptor beta chains reported below all come from one sample, sequenced in a study of T cell changes during pregnancy in multiple sclerosis. Repertoires were generated with immunoSEQ multiplex PCR, while TCRdb's copy carries only in-frame clones and drops some. Among roughly 35,000 clones listed, around 92% were seen once. The sequencing here drew on CD4+ T cells from peripheral blood mononuclear cells, taken in the third trimester of pregnancy. These TCRs come from a female donor in good health, enrolled as a control in a pregnancy study.

The chain has TRBV28 and TRBJ1-2; 7 bases fit TRBD1. Per the germline V gene, CDR1 is MDHEN and CDR2 is SYDVKM. The junction had 9 bases not matched to a gene; V was cut back by 10 bases and J by 7 bases. This CDR3 contains 12 residues. CDR3 region: CAIRTTGVGYTF. In DNA, the CDR3 is TGTGCCATCAGAACCACAGGGGTTGGCTACACCTTC.

The chain couples TRBV18 to TRBJ2-2, with 11 bases matching TRBD1. The trim removed 3 bases at V and 4 bases at J, leaving 4 bases unmatched. Germline CDR1 KGHSH, CDR2 LQKENI. There are 16 residues in the CDR3. In nucleotides, the CDR3 is TGTGCCAGCTCACCCCTCGGGACAGGGGGCACCGGGGAGCTGTTTTTT. Its protein is CASSPLGTGGTGELFF.

This chain connects TRBV4-1 to TRBJ1-5, with D unresolved. From germline, CDR1 is MGHRA and CDR2 YSYEKL. The CDR3 sequence is 14 residues long. Trimming pared 4 bases from V and 1 base from J, leaving 8 bases between. The CDR3 sequence is CASSLQQSNQPQHF. CDR3 bases: TGCGCCAGCAGCCTCCAACAGAGCAATCAGCCCCAGCATTTT.

A single count supports this clone. V and J are TRBV28 and TRBJ2-7; the D gene is possibly TRBD2 (6 bases). The germline V gene has CDR1 MDHEN and CDR2 SYDVKM. CDR3 length: 15 residues. V gave up 5 bases and J gave up 3 bases, with 17 bases separating them. The DNA for the CDR3 is TGTGCCAGCAGTCCAGGGTCAGTGGGAGGCTACGAGCAGTACTTC. Protein product: CASSPGSVGGYEQYF.

In its sample, this clone was seen once. The chain's CDR3 is CASSSRATSYNEQFF. CDR3 nucleotides: TGTGCCAGCAGCTCGAGGGCCACCTCTTACAATGAGCAGTTCTTC. The chain carries TRBV7-8 and TRBJ2-1; D is possibly TRBD2 (5 bases). Trimming removed 4 bases from V and 4 bases from J, with 14 bases in between. Germline V gene sequence: CDR1 SGHVS, CDR2 FQNEAQ. This CDR3 comprises 15 residues.

The V and J genes are TRBV2 and TRBJ2-6; no reliable D call. The CDR3 consists of 15 residues. Germline CDR1 reads SNHLY; CDR2 reads FYNNEI. The V end lost 5 bases, the J end lost 0 bases, and 8 bases lay between the germline ends. CDR3 residues: CASSRYSSGANVLTF. The CDR3 DNA reads as TGTGCCAGCAGTCGGTACAGCTCTGGGGCCAACGTCCTGACTTTC. The variable domain in full, with the rest retrieved from reference TRBV2 and TRBJ2-6, is EPEVTQTPSHQVTQMGQEVILRCVPISNHLYFYWYRQILGQKVEFLVSFYNNEISEKSEIFDDQFSVERPDGSNFTLKIRSTKLEDSAMYFCASSRYSSGANVLTFGAGSRLTVL.

The chain joins TRBV2 to TRBJ2-7; possible D gene TRBD2, 6 bases. The V end lost 8 bases, the J end lost 3 bases, and 14 bases lay between the germline ends. There are 13 residues in the CDR3. The germline gives CDR1 SNHLY, CDR2 FYNNEI. CDR3 residues: CASGGVILYEQYF. DNA of the CDR3: TGTGCCAGCGGAGGGGTCATCCTCTACGAGCAGTACTTC.

This chain joins TRBV7-2 and TRBJ1-3; the match to TRBD1 covers 8 bases. Germline lookup yields CDR1 SGHTA and CDR2 FQGNSA. The CDR3 has 17 amino acids. V was pared by 2 bases and J by 4 bases, with 10 bases of the junction left unmatched. CDR3 in amino acids: CASSLLVSGGRGNTIYF. CDR3 nucleotide sequence: TGTGCCAGCAGCTTACTGGTTTCAGGGGGCAGGGGAAACACCATATATTTT.

The J gene is TRBJ1-4, the V gene TRBV18, with TRBD1 matching over 8 bases. The CDR3 has 15 amino acids. The V gene's germline CDR1 is KGHSH and CDR2 LQKENI. The trim removed 6 bases at V and 4 bases at J, leaving 7 bases unmatched. The CDR3 spells CASSRVQGDNEKLFF. The CDR3 coding sequence is TGTGCCAGCTCGCGCGTACAGGGGGATAATGAAAAACTGTTTTTT.